The TCR beta chain described here comes from a study of T cell repertoires in cytomegalovirus infection. One entry per CDR3 protein, called by TCRdb with MiXCR from the reads. The data hold 750,000 to 950,000 distinct CDR3 sequences, with 29% observed a single time. From germline, CDR1 is DFQATT and CDR2 SNEGSKA (reference sequence). V lost 3 bases to trimming and J lost 3 bases; unmatched junction nucleotides: 7. CDR3 length: 15 amino acids. To note about this clonotype: Its specificity is unknown.

The chain has TRBV20-1 and TRBJ2-1, with TRBD2 identical over 8 bases. The starting material was cultured CD8+ T cells from PBMCs, obtained from culture after CMV antigen stimulation. This sequence originates from a human donor in good health (CMV status not recorded). Some clones in this sample may be carry-over from other donors' samples. The CDR3 here is CSARAERGYYNEQFF. As DNA, the CDR3 is TGCAGTGCTAGGGCCGAGCGGGGGTACTACAATGAGCAGTTCTTC.